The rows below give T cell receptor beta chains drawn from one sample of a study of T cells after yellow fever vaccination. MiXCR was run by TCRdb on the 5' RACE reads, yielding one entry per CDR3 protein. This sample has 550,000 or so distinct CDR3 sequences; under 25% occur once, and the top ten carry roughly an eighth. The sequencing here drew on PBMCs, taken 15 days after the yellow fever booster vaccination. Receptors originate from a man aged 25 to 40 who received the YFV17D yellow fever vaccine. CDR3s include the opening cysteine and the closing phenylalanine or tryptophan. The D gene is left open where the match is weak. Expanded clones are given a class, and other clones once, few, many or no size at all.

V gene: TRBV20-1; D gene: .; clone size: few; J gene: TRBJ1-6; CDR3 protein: CSARGESSYNSPLHF; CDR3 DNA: TGCAGTGCTAGGGGTGAGAGCTCCTATAATTCACCCCTCCACTTT
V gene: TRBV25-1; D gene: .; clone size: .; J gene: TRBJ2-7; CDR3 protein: CASSESPLDEQYF; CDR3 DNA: TGTGCCAGCAGTGAATCCCCCCTTGACGAGCAGTACTTC
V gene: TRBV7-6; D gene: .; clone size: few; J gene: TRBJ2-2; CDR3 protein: CASSLGTPRDGELFF; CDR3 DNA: TGTGCCAGCAGCCTAGGGACACCCCGGGACGGGGAGCTGTTTTTT
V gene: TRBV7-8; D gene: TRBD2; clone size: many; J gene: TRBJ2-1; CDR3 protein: CASSRGWTSGTLEQFF; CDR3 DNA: TGTGCCAGCAGCCGAGGATGGACTAGCGGGACGTTAGAGCAGTTCTTC
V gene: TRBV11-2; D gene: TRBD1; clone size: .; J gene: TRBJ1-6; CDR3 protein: CASSVQGARNSPLHF; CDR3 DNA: TGTGCCAGCAGCGTTCAGGGGGCGCGGAATTCACCCCTCCACTTT
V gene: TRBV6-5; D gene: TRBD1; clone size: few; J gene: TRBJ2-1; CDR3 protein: CASSYRDRGTNEQFF; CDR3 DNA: TGTGCCAGCAGTTACCGGGACAGGGGGACCAATGAGCAGTTCTTC
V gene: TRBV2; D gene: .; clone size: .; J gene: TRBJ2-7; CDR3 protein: CASSEFLNEQYF; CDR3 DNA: TGTGCCAGCAGTGAATTCCTTAACGAGCAGTACTTC
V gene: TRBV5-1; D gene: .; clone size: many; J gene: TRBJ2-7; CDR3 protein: CASSLDRAEQYF; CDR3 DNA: TGCGCCAGCAGCTTGGACAGGGCCGAGCAGTACTTC
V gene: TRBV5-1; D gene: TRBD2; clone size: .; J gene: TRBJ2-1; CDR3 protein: CASSHLSSGSYNEQFF; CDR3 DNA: TGCGCCAGCAGCCACCTCTCTAGCGGGAGTTATAATGAGCAGTTCTTC
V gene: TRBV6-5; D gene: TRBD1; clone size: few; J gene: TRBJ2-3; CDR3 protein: CASSFLPGQNTDTQYF; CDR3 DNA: TGTGCCAGCAGTTTCTTACCGGGACAGAACACAGATACGCAGTATTTT
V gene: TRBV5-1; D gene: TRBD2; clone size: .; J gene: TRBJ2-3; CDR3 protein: CASSPPGAGGTDTQYF; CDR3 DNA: TGCGCCAGCAGCCCGCCCGGGGCGGGGGGCACAGATACGCAGTATTTT
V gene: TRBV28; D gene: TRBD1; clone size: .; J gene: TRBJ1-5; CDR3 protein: CASITGQGYQPQHF; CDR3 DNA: TGTGCCAGCATAACGGGACAGGGGTATCAGCCCCAGCATTTT
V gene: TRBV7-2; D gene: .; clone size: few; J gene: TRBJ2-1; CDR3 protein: CASSLDGLGEQFF; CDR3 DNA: TGTGCCAGCAGCTTAGACGGCCTAGGGGAGCAGTTCTTC
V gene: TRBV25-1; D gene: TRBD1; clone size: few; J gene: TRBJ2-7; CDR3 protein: CASSFDPPGQGSGEQYF; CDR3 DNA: TGTGCCAGCAGTTTCGACCCTCCGGGACAGGGGTCGGGGGAGCAGTACTTC
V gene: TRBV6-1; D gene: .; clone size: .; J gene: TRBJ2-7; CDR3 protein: CASSRGSGRLGNEQYF; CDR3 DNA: TGTGCCAGCAGTAGAGGTAGCGGCCGGTTGGGTAACGAGCAGTACTTC
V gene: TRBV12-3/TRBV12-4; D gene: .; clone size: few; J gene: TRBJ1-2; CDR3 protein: CASSFNFQRAGGYTF; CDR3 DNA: TGTGCCAGCAGTTTCAACTTTCAGAGGGCAGGTGGCTACACCTTC
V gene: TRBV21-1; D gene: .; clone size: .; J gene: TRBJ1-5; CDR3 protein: CASSKVGETPPIMPQHF; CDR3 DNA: TGTGCCAGCAGCAAAGTGGGCGAGACACCACCAATCATGCCCCAGCATTTT
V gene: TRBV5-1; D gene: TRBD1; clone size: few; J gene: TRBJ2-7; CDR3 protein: CASSPGQLSSYEQYF; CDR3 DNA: TGCGCCAGCAGCCCGGGACAGCTCAGTTCCTACGAGCAGTACTTC
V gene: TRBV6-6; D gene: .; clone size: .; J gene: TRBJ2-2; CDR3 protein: CASSYSNPGELFF; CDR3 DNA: TGTGCCAGCAGTTACTCGAATCCCGGGGAGCTGTTTTTT
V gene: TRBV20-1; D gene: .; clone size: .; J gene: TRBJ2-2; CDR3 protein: CSVAVFTGELFF; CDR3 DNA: TGCAGTGTAGCGGTATTCACCGGGGAGCTGTTTTTT
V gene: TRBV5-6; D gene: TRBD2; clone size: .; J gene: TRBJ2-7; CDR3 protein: CASSELAGTHPGVSEQYF; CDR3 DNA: TGTGCCAGCAGCGAACTAGCGGGAACCCACCCTGGGGTCTCCGAGCAGTACTTC
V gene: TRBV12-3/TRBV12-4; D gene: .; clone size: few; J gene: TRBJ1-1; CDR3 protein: CASSLSAYNTEAFF; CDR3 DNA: TGTGCCAGCAGTTTATCGGCGTACAACACTGAAGCTTTCTTT
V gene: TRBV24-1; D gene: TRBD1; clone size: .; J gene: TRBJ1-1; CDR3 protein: CATEDRTGEAFF; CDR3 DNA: TGTGCCACCGAAGATAGGACAGGGGAAGCTTTCTTT
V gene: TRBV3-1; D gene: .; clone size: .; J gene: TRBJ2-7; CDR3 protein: CASSQPRGGRYEQYF; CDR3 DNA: TGTGCCAGCAGCCAACCTAGAGGTGGACGCTACGAGCAGTACTTC
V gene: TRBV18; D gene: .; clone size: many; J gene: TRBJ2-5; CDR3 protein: CASSPGDQETQYF; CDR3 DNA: TGTGCCAGCTCCCCAGGGGATCAGGAGACCCAGTACTTC
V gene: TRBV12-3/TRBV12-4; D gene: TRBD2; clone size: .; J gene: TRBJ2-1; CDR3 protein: CASSLGVRTSERCEQFF; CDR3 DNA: TGTGCCAGCAGTTTAGGGGTTCGGACTAGCGAGCGTTGTGAGCAGTTCTTC
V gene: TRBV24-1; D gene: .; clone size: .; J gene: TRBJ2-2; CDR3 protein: CATGRWGTTGELFF; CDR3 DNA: TGTGCCACCGGGAGGTGGGGCACCACCGGGGAGCTGTTTTTT
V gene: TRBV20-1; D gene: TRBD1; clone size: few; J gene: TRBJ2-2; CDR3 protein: CSASSGTGRAGELFF; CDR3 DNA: TGCAGTGCTAGCTCCGGGACAGGTCGGGCCGGGGAGCTGTTTTTT
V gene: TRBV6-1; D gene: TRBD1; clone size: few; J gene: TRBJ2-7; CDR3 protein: CASSDPDRGIEQYF; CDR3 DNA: TGTGCCAGCAGTGACCCGGACAGGGGGATCGAGCAGTACTTC
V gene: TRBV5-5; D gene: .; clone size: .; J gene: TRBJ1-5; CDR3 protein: CASSLGGGAWGNQPQHF; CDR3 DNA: TGTGCCAGCAGCTTGGGAGGAGGCGCCTGGGGCAATCAGCCCCAGCATTTT
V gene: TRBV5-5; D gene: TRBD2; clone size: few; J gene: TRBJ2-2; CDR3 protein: CASSFSLAGGPRTGELFF; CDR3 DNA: TGTGCCAGCAGCTTTTCACTAGCGGGAGGACCGAGGACCGGGGAGCTGTTTTTT
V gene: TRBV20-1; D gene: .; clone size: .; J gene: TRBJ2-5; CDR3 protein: CSAPPKAGQETQYF; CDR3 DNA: TGCAGTGCTCCTCCGAAGGCCGGTCAAGAGACCCAGTACTTC
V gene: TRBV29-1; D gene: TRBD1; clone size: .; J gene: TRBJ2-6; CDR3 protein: CSAGSGGSGANVLTF; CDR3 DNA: TGCAGCGCTGGCTCAGGGGGCTCTGGGGCCAACGTCCTGACTTTC
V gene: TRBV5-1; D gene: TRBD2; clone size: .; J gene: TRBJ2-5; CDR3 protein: CASCTSGAQETQYF; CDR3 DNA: TGCGCCAGCTGCACTAGCGGGGCGCAAGAGACCCAGTACTTC
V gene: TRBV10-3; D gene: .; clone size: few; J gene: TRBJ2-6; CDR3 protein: CAISDSGAGANVLTF; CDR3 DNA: TGTGCCATCAGTGATTCAGGAGCTGGGGCCAACGTCCTGACTTTC
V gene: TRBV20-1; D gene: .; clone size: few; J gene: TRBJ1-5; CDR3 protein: CSASGNYNQPQHF; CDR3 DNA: TGCAGTGCTAGCGGGAACTATAATCAGCCCCAGCATTTT
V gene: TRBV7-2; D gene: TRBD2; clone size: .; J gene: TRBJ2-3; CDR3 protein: CASSFLLAGPDTQYF; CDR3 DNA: TGTGCCAGCAGCTTCTTACTAGCGGGGCCAGATACGCAGTATTTT
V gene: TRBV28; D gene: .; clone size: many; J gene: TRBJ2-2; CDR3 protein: CASSSGSMPGELFF; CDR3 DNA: TGTGCCAGCAGCTCCGGGTCCATGCCCGGGGAGCTGTTTTTT
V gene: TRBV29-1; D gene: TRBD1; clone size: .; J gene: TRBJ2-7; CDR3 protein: CSVTSGQGSYEQYF; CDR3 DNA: TGCAGCGTCACCTCGGGACAGGGGAGCTACGAGCAGTACTTC
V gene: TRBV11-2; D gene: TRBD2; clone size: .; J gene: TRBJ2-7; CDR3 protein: CASAASGLAGNEQYF; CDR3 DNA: TGTGCCAGCGCAGCCTCCGGGCTAGCGGGAAATGAGCAGTACTTC
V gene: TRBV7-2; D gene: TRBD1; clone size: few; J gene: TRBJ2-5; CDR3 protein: CASSRQGLQTQYF; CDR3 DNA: TGTGCCAGCAGCCGACAGGGGCTACAGACCCAGTACTTC
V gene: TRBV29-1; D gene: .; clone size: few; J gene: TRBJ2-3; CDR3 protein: CSVLLGNTDTQYF; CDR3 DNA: TGCAGCGTGCTTCTTGGGAATACAGATACGCAGTATTTT
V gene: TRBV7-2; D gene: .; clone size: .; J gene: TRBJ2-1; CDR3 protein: CASSLDSSLSYNEQFF; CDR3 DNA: TGTGCCAGCAGCTTAGATTCTAGCTTGTCCTACAATGAGCAGTTCTTC
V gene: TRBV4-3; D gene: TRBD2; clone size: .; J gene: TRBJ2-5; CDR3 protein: CASSQLGREGQETQYF; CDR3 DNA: TGCGCCAGCAGCCAATTAGGGAGGGAGGGCCAAGAGACCCAGTACTTC
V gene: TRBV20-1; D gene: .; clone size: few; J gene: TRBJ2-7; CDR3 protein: CSASGDVYEQYF; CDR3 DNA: TGCAGTGCTAGCGGGGACGTCTACGAGCAGTACTTC
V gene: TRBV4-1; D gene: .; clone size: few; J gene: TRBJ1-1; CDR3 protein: CASSQGRVDIEAFF; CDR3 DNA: TGCGCCAGCAGCCAAGGTCGGGTAGACATTGAAGCTTTCTTT
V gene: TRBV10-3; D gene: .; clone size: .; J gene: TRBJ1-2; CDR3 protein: CAISEDRYYGYTF; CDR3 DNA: TGTGCCATCAGTGAGGACCGGTACTATGGCTACACCTTC
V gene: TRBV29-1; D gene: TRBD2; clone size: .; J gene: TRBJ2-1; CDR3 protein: CSLLRGSIYNEQFF; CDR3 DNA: TGCAGCCTCCTGCGCGGGAGCATCTACAATGAGCAGTTCTTC
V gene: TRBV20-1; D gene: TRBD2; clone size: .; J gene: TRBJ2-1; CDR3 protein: CSAPGLAGEQFF; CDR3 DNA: TGCAGTGCCCCGGGACTAGCTGGCGAGCAGTTCTTC
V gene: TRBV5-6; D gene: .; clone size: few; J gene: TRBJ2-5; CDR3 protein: CASSLAGMIAETQYF; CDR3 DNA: TGTGCCAGCAGCTTGGCTGGGATGATCGCGGAGACCCAGTACTTC